This T cell receptor beta chain was captured in a study of cytomegalovirus exposure and HLA in healthy donors. Overall study: Of several hundred genotyped donors, 70% to 85% clustered with self-reported Caucasian donors.

Study-wide points: A later analysis showed TCR association rates differing by HLA locus, peaking at DRB1 and lowest at HLA-C. TCR beta V- and J-gene trimming was later associated with a missense DCLRE1C variant.

PCR involved 60 Vbeta and 13 Jbeta primers. The protocol was immunoSEQ multiplex PCR, while the TCRdb copy is restricted to in-frame clones and leaves out a portion. The data show under 250,000 clones, with around 80% seen just once and about 3.8% held by the top ten. In its sample, this clone was seen once. What it binds is not known. The donors, nominally healthy at sampling, likely had unrecorded immune exposures. CDR1 is SGHVS and CDR2 is FQNEAQ in the germline V gene. The CDR3 spans 16 residues. V dropped 5 bases and J dropped 5; count of bases not matched to a gene: 11. The genes are TRBV7-8 and TRBJ1-5; 8 bases are shared with TRBD1. Material: PBMCs. The TCR originated in a male donor in good health and CMV-seronegative. The CDR3 DNA follows: TGTGCCAGCAGCCAAAACGCGGACAGGGTCCATCAGCCCCAGCATTTT. As protein: CASSQNADRVHQPQHF.